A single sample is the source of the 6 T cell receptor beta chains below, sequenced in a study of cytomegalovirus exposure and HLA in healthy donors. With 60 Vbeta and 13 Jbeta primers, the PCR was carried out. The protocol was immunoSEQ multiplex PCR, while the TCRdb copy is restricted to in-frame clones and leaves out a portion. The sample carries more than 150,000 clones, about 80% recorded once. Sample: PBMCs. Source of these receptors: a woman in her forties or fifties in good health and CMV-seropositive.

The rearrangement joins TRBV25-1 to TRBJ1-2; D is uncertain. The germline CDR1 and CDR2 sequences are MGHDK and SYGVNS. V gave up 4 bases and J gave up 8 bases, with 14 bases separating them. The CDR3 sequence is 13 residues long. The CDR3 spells CASSATILGGYTF. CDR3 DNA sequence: TGTGCCAGCAGTGCGACAATACTAGGAGGCTACACCTTC.

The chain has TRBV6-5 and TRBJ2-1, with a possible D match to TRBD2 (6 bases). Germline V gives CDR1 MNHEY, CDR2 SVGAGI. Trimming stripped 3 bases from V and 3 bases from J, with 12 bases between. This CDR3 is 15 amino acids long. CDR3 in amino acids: CASSYELGLYNEQFF. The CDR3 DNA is TGTGCCAGCAGTTATGAGTTGGGACTCTACAATGAGCAGTTCTTC.

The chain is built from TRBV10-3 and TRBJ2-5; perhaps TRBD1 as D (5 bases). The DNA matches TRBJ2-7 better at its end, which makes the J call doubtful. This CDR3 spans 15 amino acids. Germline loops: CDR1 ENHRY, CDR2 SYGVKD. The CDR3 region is CAISGQDKQSYEQYF. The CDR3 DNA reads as TGTGCCATCAGTGGGCAGGACAAGCAATCCTACGAGCAGTACTTC.

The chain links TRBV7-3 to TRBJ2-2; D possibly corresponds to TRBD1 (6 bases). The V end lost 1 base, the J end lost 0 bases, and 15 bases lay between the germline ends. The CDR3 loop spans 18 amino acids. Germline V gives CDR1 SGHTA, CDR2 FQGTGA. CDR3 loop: CASSLSDPGHANTGELFF. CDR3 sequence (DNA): TGTGCCAGCAGCTTAAGTGACCCGGGACACGCGAACACCGGGGAGCTGTTTTTT.

In nucleotides, the CDR3 is TGTGCCAGCAGCCCCGTTCAGGGGGGCGCGAATACGCAGTATTTT. Protein product: CASSPVQGGANTQYF. The V call is TRBV6-5, the J call TRBJ2-3; the D gene is possibly TRBD1 (7 bases). V was shortened by 6 bases and J by 7 bases, with 20 bases between the two germline ends. CDR1 and CDR2 from the germline V gene are MNHEY and SVGAGI. The CDR3 loop spans 15 amino acids.

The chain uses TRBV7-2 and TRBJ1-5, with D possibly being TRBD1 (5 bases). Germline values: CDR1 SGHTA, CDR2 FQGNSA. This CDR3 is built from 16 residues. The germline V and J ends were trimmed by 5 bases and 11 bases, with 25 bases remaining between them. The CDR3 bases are TGTGCCAGCAGCCTCTCGGGACTCCCGGGGAAAATAGCCCAGCATTTT. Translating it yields CASSLSGLPGKIAQHF.